The TCR beta chain described here comes from a study of technical replicates of blood from several donors. Only in-frame clones appear in the TCRdb table, and some are missing; sequencing was by immunoSEQ multiplex PCR. The table shows 74,000 or so clones, with about 89% occurring only once. The CDR3 has 20 residues. Trimming cost V 4 bases and J 1 base; bases outside gene matches: 20. Germline CDR1 is SNHLY and CDR2 is FYNNEI. The J gene is TRBJ2-3, the V gene TRBV2; TRBD1 agrees at 7 bases. The TCR was taken from a human donor in good health. The sequenced sample consisted of T cells isolated from PBMCs. CDR3 nucleotides: TGTGCCAGCAGTGGGGGATACTGGACAGGCGGGTACGATGGCACAGATACGCAGTATTTT. This gives the protein CASSGGYWTGGYDGTDTQYF.